The clone carrying this T cell receptor (beta chain) showed up just once. Its specificity is not known. This entry is derived from a study of Ad26.COV2.S vaccination and SARS-CoV-2 variants. Broader study findings: The placebo group had lower spike-specific TCR breadth than the vaccine recipients did.

Specified treatment: around 19 received Ad26.COV2.S at low or high dose, single or two shots; roughly 5 received placebo; per-sample allocation not given. The investigators took samples on day 63 after the first vaccine or placebo injection. Sequenced by immunoSEQ multiplex PCR; TCRdb stores in-frame clones only, minus some. Among just under 250,000 clones, more than 75% were seen once, and the ten largest hold around 11%. Trimming took 11 bases from V and 2 from J; bases not matched to a gene: 10. The CDR3 length is 14 residues. Looked up from germline, CDR1 is SNHLY and CDR2 is FYNNEI. The chain uses TRBV2 and TRBJ2-3, with 7 bases matching TRBD2. The sequenced sample was peripheral blood, obtained in a trial of Ad26.COV2.S vaccine versus placebo. The TCR comes from a person between 18 and 65 years old who received the Ad26.COV2.S COVID-19 vaccine or a placebo. CDR3 sequence: CAARGGTYTDTQYF. In nucleotides, the CDR3 is TGTGCCGCGCGGGGAGGGACCTACACAGATACGCAGTATTTT.